This T cell receptor beta chain was recovered during a study of T cells in women clearing cervical HPV infection. On this clone: The read comes to an end 3 residues before the CDR3 does, leaving the germline J gene to fill in the end.

The CDR3 runs to 12 residues. Germline CDR1 is DFQATT and CDR2 is SNEGSKA (reference sequence). Here immunoSEQ multiplex PCR was the method, and the copy in TCRdb shows in-frame clones only, minus some. This sample's clone table lists under 20,000 clones. The chain is built from TRBV20-1 and TRBJ1-2, with a weak D call TRBD1 (5 bases). Source material: blood buffy coat. This receptor was obtained from a woman aged 18-70 years with a cervical HPV16 infection that either progressed to CIN3+ or cleared (not recorded which). The CDR3 sequence: CSGGGVSVGYTF. The sequenced part of the CDR3 DNA is TGCAGTGGGGGGGGTGTTAGTGTAGGC.